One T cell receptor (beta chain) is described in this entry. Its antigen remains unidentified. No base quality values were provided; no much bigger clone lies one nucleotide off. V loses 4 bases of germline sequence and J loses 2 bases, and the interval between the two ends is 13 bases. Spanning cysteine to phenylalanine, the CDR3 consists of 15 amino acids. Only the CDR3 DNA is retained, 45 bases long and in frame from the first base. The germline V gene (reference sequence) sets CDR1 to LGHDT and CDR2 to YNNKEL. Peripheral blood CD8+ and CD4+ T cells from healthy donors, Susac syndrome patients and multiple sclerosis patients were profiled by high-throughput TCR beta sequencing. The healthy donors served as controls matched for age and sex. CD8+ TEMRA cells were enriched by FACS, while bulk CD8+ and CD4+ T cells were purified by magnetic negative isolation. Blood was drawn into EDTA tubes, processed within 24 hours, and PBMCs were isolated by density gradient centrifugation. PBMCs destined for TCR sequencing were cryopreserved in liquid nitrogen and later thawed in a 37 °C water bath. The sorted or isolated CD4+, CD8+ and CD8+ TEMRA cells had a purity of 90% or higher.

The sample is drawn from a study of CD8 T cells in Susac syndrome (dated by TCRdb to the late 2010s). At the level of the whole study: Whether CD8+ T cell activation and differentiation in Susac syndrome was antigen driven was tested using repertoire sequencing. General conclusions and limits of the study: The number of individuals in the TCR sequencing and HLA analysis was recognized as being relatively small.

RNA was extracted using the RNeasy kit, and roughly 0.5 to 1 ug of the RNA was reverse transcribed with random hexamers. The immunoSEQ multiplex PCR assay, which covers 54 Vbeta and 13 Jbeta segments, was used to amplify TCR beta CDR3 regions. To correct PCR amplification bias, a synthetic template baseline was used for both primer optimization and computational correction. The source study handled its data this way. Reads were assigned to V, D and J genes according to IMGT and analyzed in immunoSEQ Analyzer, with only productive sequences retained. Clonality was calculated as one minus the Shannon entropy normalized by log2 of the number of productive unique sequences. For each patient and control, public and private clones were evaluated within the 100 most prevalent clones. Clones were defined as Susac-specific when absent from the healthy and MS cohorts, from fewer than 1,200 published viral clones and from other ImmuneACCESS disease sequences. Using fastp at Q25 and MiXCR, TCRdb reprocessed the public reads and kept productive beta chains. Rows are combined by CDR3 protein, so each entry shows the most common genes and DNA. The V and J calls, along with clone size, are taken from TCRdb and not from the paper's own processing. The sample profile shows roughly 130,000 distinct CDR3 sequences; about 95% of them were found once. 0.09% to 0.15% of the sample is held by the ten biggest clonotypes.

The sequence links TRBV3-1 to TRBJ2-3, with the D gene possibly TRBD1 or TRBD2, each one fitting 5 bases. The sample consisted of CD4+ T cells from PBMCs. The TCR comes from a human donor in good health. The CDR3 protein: CASSPTGTFTDTQYF. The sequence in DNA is TGTGCCAGCAGCCCCACCGGGACCTTCACAGATACGCAGTATTTT.